This passage covers 8 T cell receptor beta chains from one sample sequenced in a study of cytomegalovirus exposure and HLA in healthy donors. The primer mix had 60 Vbeta and 13 Jbeta primers. Assay used: immunoSEQ multiplex PCR; TCRdb lists only in-frame clones, some missing. Of around 140,000 clones listed, around nine tenths are singletons. The sequenced material came from PBMCs. The receptors were gathered from a woman in her thirties in good health and CMV-seronegative.

This clone was recorded only once. The chain employs TRBV30 and TRBJ1-2; no clear D. The CDR3 is made up of 13 amino acids. Germline CDR1 and CDR2: GTSNPN and SVGIG (reference sequence). Trimming took 1 base from V and 7 from J, leaving 13 bases between them. The CDR3 nucleotides read TGTGCCTGGAGTGGGACTCGTTTTGGTGGCTACACCTTC. Translating gives CAWSGTRFGGYTF.

The J gene is TRBJ2-2, the V gene TRBV10-3, with no clear D. This CDR3 contains 11 residues. V dropped 7 bases and J dropped 4 bases, with 4 bases sitting between them. The germline V gene encodes CDR1 ENHRY and CDR2 SYGVKD. CDR3 loop: CAITSTGELFF. The CDR3 bases are TGTGCCATCACCAGCACCGGGGAGCTGTTTTTT.

CDR3 region: CASAGTGNQPQHF. The DNA of the CDR3 is TGTGCCAGTGCCGGGACAGGCAATCAGCCCCAGCATTTT. This chain connects TRBV2 to TRBJ1-5; 7 bases map to TRBD1. Germline lookup yields CDR1 SNHLY and CDR2 FYNNEI. This CDR3 comprises 13 residues. J was trimmed by 2 bases and V by 9 bases; bases with no gene match: 4. The whole variable domain, filled in from reference TRBV2 and TRBJ1-5, reads EPEVTQTPSHQVTQMGQEVILRCVPISNHLYFYWYRQILGQKVEFLVSFYNNEISEKSEIFDDQFSVERPDGSNFTLKIRSTKLEDSAMYFCASAGTGNQPQHFGDGTRLSIL.

The V call is TRBV4-1, the J call TRBJ1-2, with 8 bases fitting TRBD1. Looked up from germline, CDR1 is MGHRA and CDR2 is YSYEKL. The CDR3 runs 13 residues. V shed 4 bases and J 5 bases; nucleotides not matched to a gene: 3. The CDR3 sequence: CASSLGQGYGYTF. CDR3 coding DNA: TGCGCCAGCAGCCTCGGACAGGGTTATGGCTACACCTTC.

The V gene is TRBV5-1, the J gene TRBJ2-3; possibly TRBD1 for D (5 bases). The CDR3 extends over 15 amino acids. Trimming took 3 bases from V and 5 from J, leaving 16 bases between them. Germline assignment: CDR1 SGHRS and CDR2 YFSETQ. CDR3 in amino acids: CASSYRGQAIDTQYF. CDR3 DNA: TGCGCCAGCAGCTATCGTGGACAAGCGATAGATACGCAGTATTTT.

This sequence joins TRBV5-1 and TRBJ1-5, with D uncertain. CDR1 and CDR2 (germline): SGHRS, YFSETQ. V lost 4 bases and J 0 bases, leaving 17 bases between the germline ends. The CDR3 contains 17 residues. The CDR3 is CASSPKGRKYSNQPQHF. The CDR3 nucleotides read TGCGCCAGCAGCCCCAAAGGCAGGAAATATAGCAATCAGCCCCAGCATTTT.

This clone was seen just once. V is TRBV11-2 and J is TRBJ2-1; 10 bases align to TRBD2. The germline V gene has CDR1 SGHAT and CDR2 FQNNGV. Trimming took 3 bases from V and 13 from J; bases not matched to a gene: 9. CDR3 length: 14 amino acids. Here the CDR3 reads CASSFSLAGLGQFF. DNA for the CDR3: TGTGCCAGCAGCTTTTCACTAGCGGGGCTTGGTCAGTTCTTC. Together with reference TRBV11-2 and TRBJ2-1, the CDR3 gives the full variable domain: EAGVAQSPRYKIIEKRQSVAFWCNPISGHATLYWYQQILGQGPKLLIQFQNNGVVDDSQLPKDRFSAERLKGVDSTLKIQPAKLEDSAVYLCASSFSLAGLGQFFGPGTRLTVL.

The chain employs TRBV4-3 and TRBJ1-1; a possible D gene is TRBD1 (6 bases). V dropped 1 base and J dropped 1 base, with 22 bases sitting between them. The CDR3 loop spans 19 amino acids. Germline CDR1 is LGHNA and CDR2 is YSLEER. This CDR3 reads CASSQGAILGQPKNTEAFF. In DNA, the CDR3 is TGCGCCAGCAGCCAAGGAGCGATCTTAGGACAGCCTAAGAACACTGAAGCTTTCTTT.